This T cell receptor (beta chain) was documented in a study of blood T cell repertoires in COVID-19. Study summary: PBMCs, B-cell-depleted T cells, or T cells were the source of the cDNA or gDNA that made up the material.

There are a few counts of this clone. The ends were cut back, 3 bases at V and 7 bases at J, with 9 bases in the middle. This CDR3 is 12 amino acids long. The repertoire was sequenced with immunoSEQ multiplex PCR; TCRdb's copy has only in-frame clones and lacks some. This sample has 380,000 or so clones, with roughly 90% found just once. Sequenced material: peripheral blood. This sequence was found in an older woman with COVID-19, enrolled during active disease. The chain links TRBV12-3 or TRBV12-4 to TRBJ1-2, with no clear D. CDR3 bases: TGTGCCAGCAGTTTGGAGTTTCGTGGCTACACCTTC. Translating it yields CASSLEFRGYTF.